Listed here are 26 T cell receptor beta chains from one sample, sequenced in a study of CD8 T cells in Susac syndrome. Random hexamers served to reverse transcribe about 0.5 to 1 ug RNA. TCRdb redid the calling of the immunoSEQ multiplex PCR reads with MiXCR, one entry per CDR3 protein. Here the sample spans some 180,000 distinct CDR3 sequences, about 94% being singletons. The sample comprised CD4+ T cells from PBMCs. The source is a human donor in good health.

The chain recombines TRBV4-1 with TRBJ2-7; the D gene is possibly TRBD1 (6 bases). CDR3 size: 14 residues. Germline loops: CDR1 MGHRA, CDR2 YSYEKL. Deletions cut 0 bases from V and 2 bases from J, with 8 bases between. The CDR3 DNA is TGCGCCAGCAGCCAAGAAACAGGGACCTACGAGCAGTACGTC. This translates into CASSQETGTYEQYV.

The chain uses TRBV20-1 and TRBJ1-1; D unresolved. This CDR3 has 12 residues. V was shortened by 0 bases and J by 6 bases, with 8 bases between the two germline ends. The V gene's germline CDR1 is DFQATT and CDR2 SNEGSKA (reference sequence). DNA for the CDR3: TGCAGTGCTAGAGATCCCATGTCTGAAGCTTTCTTT. Translating gives CSARDPMSEAFF.

This chain joins TRBV20-1 and TRBJ2-7; D is perhaps TRBD2 (6 bases). The V and J ends lost 6 bases and 4 bases respectively, with 7 bases between them. The CDR3 runs to 10 residues. Germline V gives CDR1 DFQATT, CDR2 SNEGSKA (reference sequence). This CDR3 reads CSAGGYEQYV. CDR3 in DNA: TGCAGTGCGGGGGGATACGAGCAGTACGTC.

The rearrangement joins TRBV29-1 to TRBJ1-5; D is perhaps TRBD1 (6 bases). The CDR3 loop spans 12 amino acids. Deletions cut 8 bases from V and 2 bases from J, with 10 bases between. Germline lookup yields CDR1 SQVTM and CDR2 ANQGSEA. CDR3 bases: TGCAGCATAAGACAGGGCAATCAGCCCCAGCATTTT. Encoded protein: CSIRQGNQPQHF. The whole variable domain, remainder taken from reference TRBV29-1 and TRBJ1-5, is SAVISQKPSRDICQRGTSLTIQCQVDSQVTMMFWYRQQPGQSLTLIATANQGSEATYESGFVIDKFPISRPNLTFSTLTVSNMSPEDSSIYLCSIRQGNQPQHFGDGTRLSIL.

The V and J genes are TRBV5-1 and TRBJ2-7, with D possibly matching TRBD1 (6 bases). This CDR3 has 12 residues. CDR1 is SGHRS, CDR2 YFSETQ, per germline. With 4 bases removed from V and 5 bases from J, the gap between germline ends came to 10 bases. The CDR3: CASSGRGNEQYF. CDR3 DNA sequence: TGCGCCAGCAGCGGAAGGGGGAACGAGCAGTACTTC.

The chain employs TRBV5-6 and TRBJ1-3; perhaps TRBD1 as D (5 bases). CDR1 and CDR2 from the germline V gene are SGHDT and YYEEEE. The CDR3 runs 15 residues. V gave up 4 bases and J gave up 3 bases, with 14 bases separating them. The CDR3 bases are TGTGCCAGCAGCCGCACCGGGACCGGTGGAAACACCATATATTTT. It encodes CASSRTGTGGNTIYF.

The chain links TRBV20-1 to TRBJ1-2; 7 nucleotides line up with TRBD1. Germline loops: CDR1 DFQATT, CDR2 SNEGSKA (reference sequence). The CDR3 consists of 16 residues. The V segment lost 3 bases and the J segment 7 bases; nucleotides outside the gene matches: 17. In DNA, the CDR3 is TGCAGTGCTAGTAGAGGGGGCACTGGCAGTCAGCGTGGCTACACCTTC. Translation: CSASRGGTGSQRGYTF.

This chain uses TRBV7-2 with TRBJ1-5; D possibly corresponds to TRBD1 (6 bases). V shed 2 bases and J shed 4 bases, with 9 bases lying between them. This CDR3 comprises 14 residues. CDR1 SGHTA and CDR2 FQGNSA come from the germline V gene. The CDR3 here is CASSLPGENQPQHF. The CDR3 nucleotides read TGTGCCAGCAGCTTACCAGGGGAAAATCAGCCCCAGCATTTT.

The rearrangement links TRBV28 to TRBJ1-4, with a tentative D call TRBD1 (5 bases). V gave up 6 bases and J gave up 10 bases, with 12 bases separating them. This CDR3 spans 12 amino acids. CDR1 and CDR2 (germline): MDHEN, SYDVKM. This CDR3 reads CASSWDPGKLFF. Written as DNA, the CDR3 is TGTGCCAGCAGCTGGGACCCAGGAAAACTGTTTTTT.

CDR3 DNA: TGTGCCAGCAGCCAGAGACGAGGGTCTAACGGCTACACCTTC. It codes for CASSQRRGSNGYTF. This chain connects TRBV3-1 to TRBJ1-2; D is undetermined. The CDR3 is 14 residues long. V lost 3 bases and J 8 bases, leaving 16 bases between the germline ends. The germline gives CDR1 LGHDT, CDR2 YNNKEL (reference sequence).

V usage is TRBV18 and J usage is TRBJ1-6, with no clear D. CDR1 and CDR2 (germline): KGHSH, LQKENI. Trimming removed 6 bases at V and 5 bases at J, with 8 bases between. This CDR3 spans 13 amino acids. The CDR3 spells CASSPKDNSPLHF. CDR3 nucleotides: TGTGCCAGCTCCCCGAAGGATAATTCACCCCTCCACTTT.

The chain couples TRBV2 to TRBJ2-5, with 9 bases identical to TRBD1. V lost 10 bases to trimming and J lost 1 base; unmatched junction nucleotides: 4. CDR1 is SNHLY and CDR2 is FYNNEI in the germline V gene. The CDR3 length is 13 residues. CDR3 sequence: CATTGGVQETQYF. The CDR3 DNA reads as TGTGCCACGACAGGGGGGGTCCAAGAGACCCAGTACTTC. Full variable domain (outside the CDR3, taken from reference TRBV2 and TRBJ2-5): EPEVTQTPSHQVTQMGQEVILRCVPISNHLYFYWYRQILGQKVEFLVSFYNNEISEKSEIFDDQFSVERPDGSNFTLKIRSTKLEDSAMYFCATTGGVQETQYFGPGTRLLVL.

The chain carries TRBV14 and TRBJ1-1, with TRBD1 identical over 8 bases. Germline V gene sequence: CDR1 SGHDN, CDR2 FVKESK. V gave up 2 bases and J gave up 4 bases; unmatched junction bases: 12. The CDR3 runs to 17 residues. DNA for the CDR3: TGTGCCAGCAGCCAATTTTCGACAGGGGTGGGAGGCACTGAAGCTTTCTTT. It is translated as CASSQFSTGVGGTEAFF.

V gene TRBV6-1 combines with J gene TRBJ1-5; a possible D gene is TRBD1 (6 bases). Trimming removed 7 bases at V and 4 bases at J, with 11 bases between. The CDR3 length is 13 residues. Germline V gene lookup returns CDR1 MNHNS and CDR2 SASEGT. The CDR3 is CASNKQGNQPQHF. CDR3 nucleotides: TGTGCCAGCAATAAACAGGGTAATCAGCCCCAGCATTTT.

The chain links TRBV6-1 to TRBJ1-1, with D possibly matching TRBD1 (5 bases). V lost 0 bases, J lost 5 bases, and 7 bases lay in between. The CDR3 spans 13 residues. In germline, CDR1 is MNHNS, CDR2 SASEGT. DNA for the CDR3: TGTGCCAGCAGTGAAGCGCGGGGGACTGAAGCTTTCTTT. Translation: CASSEARGTEAFF.

This chain joins TRBV5-1 and TRBJ2-1; D gene ambiguous. This CDR3 spans 15 amino acids. Germline values: CDR1 SGHRS, CDR2 YFSETQ. V lost 0 bases and J lost 0, with 7 bases in between. Here the CDR3 reads CASSLDGSSYNEQFF. In nucleotides, the CDR3 is TGCGCCAGCAGCTTGGATGGTAGCTCCTACAATGAGCAGTTCTTC. Based on the CDR3 plus reference TRBV5-1 and TRBJ2-1, the full variable domain is KAGVTQTPRYLIKTRGQQVTLSCSPISGHRSVSWYQQTPGQGLQFLFEYFSETQRNKGNFPGRFSGRQFSNSRSEMNVSTLELGDSALYLCASSLDGSSYNEQFFGPGTRLTVL.

CDR3: CASSLAGPASPLHF. The CDR3 DNA sequence: TGCGCCAGCAGCCTCGCGGGCCCCGCTTCACCCCTCCACTTT. This chain links TRBV5-1 with TRBJ1-6; D gene ambiguous. Germline CDR1 and CDR2: SGHRS and YFSETQ. The V end lost 4 bases, the J end lost 9 bases, and 14 bases lay between the germline ends. CDR3 length equals 14 residues. The full variable domain, rest sourced from reference TRBV5-1 and TRBJ1-6, is KAGVTQTPRYLIKTRGQQVTLSCSPISGHRSVSWYQQTPGQGLQFLFEYFSETQRNKGNFPGRFSGRQFSNSRSEMNVSTLELGDSALYLCASSLAGPASPLHFGNGTRLTVT.

The count of this clonotype is one. The V and J genes are TRBV28 and TRBJ2-1; D is possibly TRBD1 (7 bases). The germline V and J ends were trimmed by 3 bases and 6 bases, with 15 bases remaining between them. The CDR3 extends over 15 amino acids. Germline assignment: CDR1 MDHEN and CDR2 SYDVKM. The CDR3 bases are TGTGCCAGCAGTTTTCAGGGGGGCTGGGTCAATGAGCAGTTCTTC. It yields the protein CASSFQGGWVNEQFF.

The J gene is TRBJ2-7, the V gene TRBV23-1; TRBD1 matches at 9 bases. TRBV23-1 is an ORF, with its function uncertain. Losses at the gene ends were 2 bases for V and 3 bases for J; bases not matched to a gene: 2. This CDR3 has 14 residues. The CDR3, as DNA: TGCGCCAGCAGTCAACGACAGGGGGTCTACGAGCAGTACTTC. Its protein is CASSQRQGVYEQYF.

The V gene is TRBV12-3 or TRBV12-4, the J gene TRBJ1-5; tentative D call: TRBD1 (6 bases). The CDR3 has 17 residues. Trimming removed 5 bases from V and 0 bases from J, with 17 bases in between. The DNA of the CDR3 is TGTGCCAGCAGTACAATATTCGGGACACCTAGCAATCAGCCCCAGCATTTT. It yields the protein CASSTIFGTPSNQPQHF.

The V gene is TRBV16, the J gene TRBJ1-1; D is possibly TRBD1 (6 bases). The V end lost 2 bases, the J end lost 1 base, and 8 bases lay between the germline ends. CDR1 and CDR2 (germline): KGHSY, FQNENV. CDR3 length: 14 amino acids. CDR3 in DNA: TGTGCCAGCAGCCAAACCAGGGGGAACACTGAAGCTTTCTTT. This gives the protein CASSQTRGNTEAFF.

This chain connects TRBV7-2 to TRBJ2-5; D remains unclear. The CDR3 loop spans 14 amino acids. V lost 0 bases and J 5 bases, leaving 10 bases between the germline ends. From germline, CDR1 is SGHTA and CDR2 FQGNSA. The CDR3: CASSLATASETQYF. The CDR3, as DNA: TGTGCCAGCAGCTTAGCCACAGCATCCGAGACCCAGTACTTC.

This chain joins TRBV4-2 and TRBJ2-7; 13 nucleotides agree with TRBD2. This CDR3 is built from 18 residues. Germline V gene data show CDR1 as LGHNA and CDR2 as YNFKEQ. V shed 0 bases and J 2 bases; nucleotides not matched to a gene: 7. CDR3 sequence (DNA): TGTGCCAGCAGCCAAGATCGGGGACTAGCGGGAAGAACCTACGAGCAGTACTTC. Residues: CASSQDRGLAGRTYEQYF.

Here the CDR3 DNA reads TGTGCCAGCAGCAAATCCACTGAAGCTTTCTTT. Its protein is CASSKSTEAFF. The genes are TRBV21-1 and TRBJ1-1. TRBV21-1 is a known pseudogene. This CDR3 is 11 amino acids long.

This rearrangement joins TRBV5-1 to TRBJ2-7; D is undetermined. From germline, CDR1 is SGHRS and CDR2 YFSETQ. Trimming took off 0 bases at V and 0 bases at J, with 10 bases between the two ends. The CDR3 is 15 residues long. The CDR3 is CASSLVTVSSYEQYF. The CDR3 bases are TGCGCCAGCAGCTTGGTTACAGTTAGCTCCTACGAGCAGTACTTC.

V usage is TRBV6-5 and J usage is TRBJ1-1; 8 bases are shared with TRBD1. Germline V gene lookup returns CDR1 MNHEY and CDR2 SVGAGI. The CDR3 has 12 amino acids. J gave up 12 bases and V 6 bases, and 9 bases lay outside the gene matches. This CDR3 is CASSAGGFPTFF. CDR3 nucleotides: TGTGCCAGCAGCGCAGGGGGCTTTCCAACTTTCTTT.